The next 23 T cell receptor beta chains were all read from a single sample in a study of T cell repertoires in cytomegalovirus infection. No antigens are known for them. TCRdb reprocessed the reads via MiXCR and lists one record per CDR3 protein. The data contain 640,000 or so distinct CDR3 sequences, about 30% of them singletons. Here the sequenced sample was cultured PBMCs, taken from culture after CMV antigen stimulation. These receptors were obtained from a human donor in good health (CMV status not recorded). Some clones in this sample may be carry-over from other donors' samples.

This clonotype has ten or more counts. A junction end diverges from the germline sequence, so it may reflect a read error. The chain has TRBV2 and TRBJ1-1; D remains unclear. The CDR3 loop spans 11 amino acids. The V gene's germline CDR1 is SNHLY and CDR2 FYNNEI. CDR3: CASSGDTEAFF. The CDR3 DNA sequence: TGTGCCAGTAGTGGAGATACTGAAGCTTTCTTT. The variable domain in full, with the rest retrieved from reference TRBV2 and TRBJ1-1, is EPEVTQTPSHQVTQMGQEVILRCVPISNHLYFYWYRQILGQKVEFLVSFYNNEISEKSEIFDDQFSVERPDGSNFTLKIRSTKLEDSAMYFCASSGDTEAFFGQGTRLTVV.

This clonotype has more than one count but fewer than ten. This chain joins TRBV7-6 and TRBJ2-7; tentatively, D is TRBD1 (6 bases). The V and J ends lost 1 base and 3 bases respectively, with 13 bases between them. This CDR3 has 15 residues. Germline V gene lookup returns CDR1 SGHVS and CDR2 FNYEAQ. CDR3 sequence: CASSLGTDRIYEQYF. The DNA for the CDR3 is TGTGCCAGCAGCTTAGGGACAGATAGAATCTACGAGCAGTACTTC.

This clonotype was counted ten times or more. The rearrangement links TRBV7-8 to TRBJ2-1; 11 bases fit TRBD2. V lost 0 bases and J lost 7; bases outside the gene matches: 8. Germline values: CDR1 SGHVS, CDR2 FQNEAQ. The CDR3 covers 17 residues. The CDR3 nucleotides read TGTGCCAGCAGCTTAGCGGTTAGCGGGGGGGCCTCGAATGAGCAGTTCTTC. Protein product: CASSLAVSGGASNEQFF.

The table lists this clonotype with a few counts. V and J are TRBV7-2 and TRBJ2-3; D is possibly TRBD2 (6 bases). This CDR3 is 15 amino acids long. Germline assignment: CDR1 SGHTA and CDR2 FQGNSA. V dropped 3 bases and J dropped 5 bases, with 15 bases sitting between them. CDR3 in DNA: TGTGCCAGCAGCTTCGCGGGGCCTCCGGGAGATACGCAGTATTTT. Amino acid sequence: CASSFAGPPGDTQYF.

This clonotype was counted only a few times. The chain carries TRBV5-1 and TRBJ2-3, with D possibly TRBD1 on 5 matching bases. Trimming stripped 1 base from V and 6 bases from J, with 12 bases between. Germline values: CDR1 SGHRS, CDR2 YFSETQ. CDR3 length: 14 amino acids. Here the CDR3 DNA reads TGCGCCAGCAGCTTGTCGCAGGGTACGGATACGCAGTATTTT. This translates into CASSLSQGTDTQYF.

This chain connects TRBV7-2 to TRBJ1-1; unclear D gene. This CDR3 comprises 13 residues. Germline V lookup: CDR1 SGHTA, CDR2 FQGNSA. Trimming pared 5 bases from V and 5 bases from J, leaving 12 bases between. CDR3 residues: CASSPQRQTEAFF. The CDR3, as DNA: TGTGCCAGCAGCCCTCAAAGGCAAACTGAAGCTTTCTTT.

The J gene is TRBJ1-5, the V gene TRBV6-2 or TRBV6-3, with D possibly TRBD1 on 5 matching bases. Trimming shortened V by 5 bases and J by 6 bases, and 11 bases separated the two germline ends. CDR1 is MNHEY and CDR2 is SVGEGT in the germline V gene. The CDR3 has 13 amino acids. The CDR3 DNA follows: TGTGCCAGCAGTCTACAGGAAACTCAGCCCCAGCATTTT. Translated, it gives CASSLQETQPQHF.

The rearrangement links TRBV12-3 or TRBV12-4 to TRBJ2-7, with 8 bases that match TRBD1. This CDR3 comprises 13 residues. V lost 3 bases and J lost 8; bases outside the gene matches: 6. The CDR3 region is CASSLEDRAKQYF. In DNA form, the CDR3 reads TGTGCCAGCAGTTTGGAGGACAGGGCGAAGCAGTACTTC.

J is TRBJ2-3 and V is TRBV12-3 or TRBV12-4; unclear D gene. The V gene lost 6 bases and the J gene lost 1 base, with 11 bases spanning the gap. This CDR3 region has 14 residues. The CDR3 nucleotides are TGTGCCAGCAGACGTCCTAGGGGCACAGATACGCAGTATTTT. Its protein is CASRRPRGTDTQYF.

V gene TRBV19 combines with J gene TRBJ1-5, with D tentatively TRBD1 (6 bases). Between the trimmed V and J ends, which lost 3 bases and 4 bases, there was a span of 16 bases. Germline loops: CDR1 LNHDA, CDR2 SQIVND (reference sequence). The CDR3 extends over 16 amino acids. The CDR3 coding sequence is TGTGCCAGTAGTATTCCACCCAGGGGACCGAATCAGCCCCAGCATTTT. This codes for CASSIPPRGPNQPQHF.

This clonotype was seen a few times. This rearrangement joins TRBV6-6 to TRBJ1-5, with a tentative D call TRBD1 (6 bases). CDR3 size: 13 residues. Trimming took off 7 bases at V and 4 bases at J, with 11 bases between the two ends. Germline CDR1 reads MNHNY; CDR2 reads SVGAGI (reference sequence). In nucleotides, the CDR3 is TGTGCCAGCAACCGACAGGAGAATCAGCCCCAGCATTTT. As protein: CASNRQENQPQHF.

The chain combines TRBV12-3 or TRBV12-4 with TRBJ1-4, with 7 positions matching TRBD1. Germline trimming cut 6 bases from V and 7 bases from J; bases unmatched to any gene: 8. This CDR3 is built from 14 residues. The DNA of the CDR3 is TGTGCCAGCAGCCGTGGACAGGCGCCTGAAAAACTGTTTTTT. Encoded protein: CASSRGQAPEKLFF.

This clonotype was counted many times. The V call is TRBV7-8, the J call TRBJ2-3; D is uncertain. This CDR3 region has 13 residues. With 1 base removed from V and 14 bases from J, the gap between germline ends came to 16 bases. Per germline, CDR1 SGHVS and CDR2 FQNEAQ. CDR3 sequence (DNA): TGTGCCAGCAGCTTAGGGTCACTCGTACTGCCGTATTTT. It specifies CASSLGSLVLPYF.

This clonotype was detected many times. The V gene is TRBV7-8, the J gene TRBJ1-5, with D unresolved. Germline V gene sequence: CDR1 SGHVS, CDR2 FQNEAQ. CDR3 length: 17 amino acids. Between the trimmed V and J ends, which lost 4 bases and 0 bases, there was a span of 16 bases. CDR3 sequence: CASSSSTGSYSNQPQHF. DNA for the CDR3: TGTGCCAGCAGCTCATCTACCGGGTCCTATAGCAATCAGCCCCAGCATTTT. Full variable domain (outside the CDR3, taken from reference TRBV7-8 and TRBJ1-5): GAGVSQSPRYKVAKRGQDVALRCDPISGHVSLFWYQQALGQGPEFLTYFQNEAQLDKSGLPSDRFFAERPEGSVSTLKIQRTQQEDSAVYLCASSSSTGSYSNQPQHFGDGTRLSIL.

This clonotype showed up just once. The chain combines TRBV5-1 with TRBJ2-3; TRBD1 agrees at 10 bases. The CDR3 totals 17 residues. Losses at the gene ends were 4 bases for V and 4 bases for J; bases not matched to a gene: 12. Germline lookup yields CDR1 SGHRS and CDR2 YFSETQ. The CDR3 coding sequence is TGCGCCAGCAGCCCAGCTGAGGGACAGGGGTACGCAGATACGCAGTATTTT. The encoded protein is CASSPAEGQGYADTQYF.

The rearrangement uses TRBV7-2 and TRBJ2-5; D uncertain. Between the trimmed V and J ends, which lost 5 bases and 2 bases, there was a span of 12 bases. This CDR3 contains 14 residues. Germline values: CDR1 SGHTA, CDR2 FQGNSA. In DNA, the CDR3 is TGTGCCAGCAGCCGCGTTGCGCTACAAGAGACCCAGTACTTC. It codes for CASSRVALQETQYF. Filled out from reference TRBV7-2 and TRBJ2-5, the complete variable domain reads GAGVSQSPSNKVTEKGKDVELRCDPISGHTALYWYRQSLGQGLEFLIYFQGNSAPDKSGLPSDRFSAERTGGSVSTLTIQRTQQEDSAVYLCASSRVALQETQYFGPGTRLLVL.

This clonotype appeared once. This rearrangement joins TRBV2 to TRBJ2-3; no clear D. V was shortened by 6 bases and J by 2 bases, with 9 bases between the two germline ends. This CDR3 is built from 13 residues. Germline loops: CDR1 SNHLY, CDR2 FYNNEI. The CDR3 here is CASSPETTDTQYF. The DNA for the CDR3 is TGTGCCAGCAGCCCGGAGACCACAGATACGCAGTATTTT.

For the CDR3, the DNA is TGTGCCACCCAGGGGACTAGCAAGGCCGGGGAGCTGTTTTTT. As protein: CATQGTSKAGELFF. The V and J genes are TRBV19 and TRBJ2-2; 9 nucleotides match TRBD2. This CDR3 is 14 amino acids long. The V segment lost 10 bases and the J segment 6 bases; nucleotides outside the gene matches: 9. Germline CDR1 and CDR2: LNHDA and SQIVND (reference sequence).

The chain carries TRBV7-9 and TRBJ1-2; TRBD1 might be the D (5 bases). V shed 5 bases and J shed 10 bases, with 20 bases lying between them. Germline CDR1 and CDR2: SEHNR and FQNEAQ (reference sequence). The CDR3 is made up of 14 amino acids. CDR3 nucleotides: TGTGCCAGCAGCCCCGGGGGACTATTTTTAACCTACACCTTC. Amino acids: CASSPGGLFLTYTF.

Only a few counts were recorded for this clonotype. This chain joins TRBV6-1 and TRBJ2-7, with D perhaps matching TRBD2 (6 bases). This CDR3 is 13 amino acids long. Trimming cost V 5 bases and J 10 bases, with 18 bases left between them. Germline CDR1 and CDR2: MNHNS and SASEGT. Here the CDR3 reads CASSRDSRVTQYF. DNA of the CDR3: TGTGCCAGCAGTCGGGACTCTCGGGTGACACAGTACTTC.

The chain uses TRBV19 and TRBJ2-1, with 15 nucleotides matching TRBD2. The CDR3 spans 20 residues. Germline V gene lookup returns CDR1 LNHDA and CDR2 SQIVND (reference sequence). V shed 6 bases, J shed 5 bases, and the junction held 17 bases outside the gene matches. The CDR3 spells CASSRGLAGGDLQLDNEQFF. CDR3 sequence (DNA): TGTGCCAGTAGCCGGGGACTAGCGGGGGGCGACCTTCAGCTGGACAATGAGCAGTTCTTC.

The chain has TRBV20-1 and TRBJ2-3; weak D call: TRBD1 (6 bases). The length of the CDR3 is 12 residues. Germline values: CDR1 DFQATT, CDR2 SNEGSKA (reference sequence). V lost 8 bases and J 3 bases, leaving 12 bases between the germline ends. Here the CDR3 reads CSPTDRTDTQYF. CDR3 sequence (DNA): TGCAGTCCGACGGACAGAACAGATACGCAGTATTTT.

This clonotype was seen many times. The rearrangement joins TRBV7-9 to TRBJ2-5; D call uncertain. V was pared by 6 bases and J by 3 bases, with 14 bases between. The CDR3 totals 14 residues. Germline assignment: CDR1 SEHNR and CDR2 FQNEAQ (reference sequence). The chain's CDR3 is CASSEVWTKETQYF. The CDR3 nucleotides are TGTGCCAGCAGTGAGGTTTGGACGAAAGAGACCCAGTACTTC. The full variable domain, its missing parts supplied by reference TRBV7-9 and TRBJ2-5, is DTGVSQNPRHKITKRGQNVTFRCDPISEHNRLYWYRQTLGQGPEFLTYFQNEAQLEKSRLLSDRFSAERPKGSFSTLEIQRTEQGDSAMYLCASSEVWTKETQYFGPGTRLLVL.